This paragraph covers one T cell receptor (beta chain) sequence. Assay: immunoSEQ multiplex PCR; the TCRdb copy retains only in-frame clones and omits some. The top ten clones hold around 25% of a sample with roughly 13,000 clones, roughly 84% of them seen once. This sample was included in a study of blood T cell repertoires in COVID-19. Study summary: Donors in the United States, Italy and Spain gave samples during acute or convalescent COVID-19. The cDNA or gDNA used as material had been derived from T cells, B-cell-depleted T cells, or PBMCs.

V lost 2 bases to trimming and J lost 1 base; unmatched junction nucleotides: 0. Germline V lookup: CDR1 MDHEN, CDR2 SYDVKM. This CDR3 has 15 amino acids. V usage is TRBV28 and J usage is TRBJ2-3; 10 bases align to TRBD2. This sequence originates from a man aged 35-49 years with active or convalescent COVID-19. Material: peripheral blood. CDR3 DNA: TGTGCCAGCAGTTTACTAGCGGGGGGCACAGATACGCAGTATTTT. Encoded protein: CASSLLAGGTDTQYF.